A selection of T cell receptor beta chains follows, all from one sample in a study of T cells in Graves' hyperthyroidism and ophthalmopathy. TCRdb fed the multiplex PCR reads into MiXCR, producing one record per CDR3 protein. The sample has about 420,000 distinct CDR3 sequences, around a sixth seen once; the top ten hold 7.5% to 8%. Sequencing input: blood. Source of these receptors: a woman aged 18-30 years with Graves' hyperthyroidism. Each CDR3 is given with its conserved first and last residue. Fields, in order: J gene, clone size, V gene, D gene, CDR3 DNA, CDR3 protein. A D gene is named only where the DNA matches it firmly. Size is stated for part of the rows, as once, few or many counts, or as a class when the clone is expanded.

J gene: TRBJ2-1
clone size: many
V gene: TRBV7-3
D gene: TRBD2
CDR3 DNA: TGTGCCAGCAGCTTATATGTAGCGGGAGGGCCCTCCTACAATGAGCAGTTCTTC
CDR3 protein: CASSLYVAGGPSYNEQFF

J gene: TRBJ2-7
clone size: many
V gene: TRBV5-6
D gene: TRBD1
CDR3 DNA: TGTGCCAGCAGCTTAAGGGGGCGCTACGACGAGCAGTACTTC
CDR3 protein: CASSLRGRYDEQYF

J gene: TRBJ2-7
clone size: -
V gene: TRBV5-6
D gene: -
CDR3 DNA: TGTGCCAGCAGCTTCGCGATTTGGCCCCGGGGAGAGCAGTACTTC
CDR3 protein: CASSFAIWPRGEQYF

J gene: TRBJ2-2
clone size: few
V gene: TRBV6-5
D gene: TRBD2
CDR3 DNA: TGTGCCAGCAGTTCGGGACTAGCGACCACCGGGGAGCTGTTTTTT
CDR3 protein: CASSSGLATTGELFF

J gene: TRBJ2-1
clone size: many
V gene: TRBV9
D gene: TRBD2
CDR3 DNA: TGTGCCAGCAGCGTTAGCGGGGGGGCAAGAAATGAGCAGTTCTTC
CDR3 protein: CASSVSGGARNEQFF

J gene: TRBJ1-5
clone size: many
V gene: TRBV18
D gene: -
CDR3 DNA: TGTGCCAGCTCACCAATTAGGGGCGGGCAGCCCCAGCATTTT
CDR3 protein: CASSPIRGGQPQHF

J gene: TRBJ2-1
clone size: many
V gene: TRBV7-8
D gene: TRBD1
CDR3 DNA: TGTGCCAGCAGCTTAGGCAGGGGGCTGTACAATGAGCAGTTCTTC
CDR3 protein: CASSLGRGLYNEQFF

J gene: TRBJ1-1
clone size: many
V gene: TRBV20-1
D gene: -
CDR3 DNA: TGCAGTGCTAGAGGGGAGGGGGACACTGAAGCTTTCTTT
CDR3 protein: CSARGEGDTEAFF

J gene: TRBJ2-2
clone size: many
V gene: TRBV6-1
D gene: TRBD1
CDR3 DNA: TGTGCCAGCAAGGGACAGGGGTCAGCGGGGGTTCTCACCGGGGAGCTGTTTTTT
CDR3 protein: CASKGQGSAGVLTGELFF

J gene: TRBJ2-1
clone size: many
V gene: TRBV11-3
D gene: -
CDR3 DNA: TGTGCCAGCAGTAACACGGACTTCAGTGAGCAGTTCTTC
CDR3 protein: CASSNTDFSEQFF

J gene: TRBJ1-2
clone size: few
V gene: TRBV6-1
D gene: -
CDR3 DNA: TGTGCCAGCACCCAAGGGAGGGGCCATGGCTACACCTTC
CDR3 protein: CASTQGRGHGYTF

J gene: TRBJ1-2
clone size: few
V gene: TRBV5-5
D gene: TRBD1
CDR3 DNA: TGTGCCAGCAGCCGAGTAGGGGGCGCGGACTATGGCTACACCTTC
CDR3 protein: CASSRVGGADYGYTF

J gene: TRBJ1-2
clone size: -
V gene: TRBV29-1
D gene: -
CDR3 DNA: TGCAGCGTTTACAGGGTTTACGGCTACACCTTC
CDR3 protein: CSVYRVYGYTF

J gene: TRBJ2-2
clone size: many
V gene: TRBV7-3
D gene: TRBD2
CDR3 DNA: TGTGCCAGCAGCTTGAGCGGGAGGGAGACCGGGGAGCTGTTTTTT
CDR3 protein: CASSLSGRETGELFF

J gene: TRBJ2-7
clone size: many
V gene: TRBV5-8
D gene: -
CDR3 DNA: TGTGCCAGCAGCGCAATGGGGGCAAGCTCCTACGAGCAGTACTTC
CDR3 protein: CASSAMGASSYEQYF

J gene: TRBJ1-4
clone size: many
V gene: TRBV6-5
D gene: -
CDR3 DNA: TGTGCCAGCAGTTACAGGCCTCATACGGACAAACTGTTTTTT
CDR3 protein: CASSYRPHTDKLFF

J gene: TRBJ1-5
clone size: many
V gene: TRBV7-2
D gene: TRBD1
CDR3 DNA: TGTGCCAGCAGCTACGACAGGGACCAGCCCCAGCATTTT
CDR3 protein: CASSYDRDQPQHF